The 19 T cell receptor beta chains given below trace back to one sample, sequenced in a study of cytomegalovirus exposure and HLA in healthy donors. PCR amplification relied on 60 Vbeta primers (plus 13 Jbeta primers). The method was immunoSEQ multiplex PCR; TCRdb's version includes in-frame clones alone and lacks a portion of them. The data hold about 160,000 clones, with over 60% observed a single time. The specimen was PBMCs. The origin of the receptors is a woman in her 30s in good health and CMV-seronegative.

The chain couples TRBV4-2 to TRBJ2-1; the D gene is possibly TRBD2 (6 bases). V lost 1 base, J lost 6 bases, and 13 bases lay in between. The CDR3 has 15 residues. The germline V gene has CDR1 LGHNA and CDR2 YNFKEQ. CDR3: CASSQASGSLNEQFF. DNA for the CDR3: TGTGCCAGCAGCCAAGCATCCGGGAGCCTCAATGAGCAGTTCTTC.

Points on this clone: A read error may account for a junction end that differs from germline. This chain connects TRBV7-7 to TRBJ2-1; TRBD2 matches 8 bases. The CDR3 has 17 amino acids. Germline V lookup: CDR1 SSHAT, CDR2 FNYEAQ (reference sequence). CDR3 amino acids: CASSSGGRSASYNEQFF. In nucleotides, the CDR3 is TGTGCTAGCAGCTCGGGCGGGAGGTCGGCCTCCTACAATGAGCAGTTCTTC.

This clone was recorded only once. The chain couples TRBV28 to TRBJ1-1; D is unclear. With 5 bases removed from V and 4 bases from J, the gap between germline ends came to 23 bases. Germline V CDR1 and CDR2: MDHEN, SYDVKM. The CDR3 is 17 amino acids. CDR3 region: CASSPLIGFGEGTEAFF. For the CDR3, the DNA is TGTGCCAGCAGTCCCCTGATTGGGTTCGGAGAGGGCACTGAAGCTTTCTTT.

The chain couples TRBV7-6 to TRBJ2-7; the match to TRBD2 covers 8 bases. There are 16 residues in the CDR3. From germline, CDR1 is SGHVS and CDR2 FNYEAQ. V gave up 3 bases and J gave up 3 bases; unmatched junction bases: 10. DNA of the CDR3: TGTGCCAGCAGCTTGACGCTTAGCGGGACTAACTACGAGCAGTACTTC. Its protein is CASSLTLSGTNYEQYF.

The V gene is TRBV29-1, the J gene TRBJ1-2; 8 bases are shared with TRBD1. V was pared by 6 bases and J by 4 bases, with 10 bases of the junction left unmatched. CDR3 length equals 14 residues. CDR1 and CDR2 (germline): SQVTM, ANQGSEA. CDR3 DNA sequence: TGCAGCGTACCGGAGGGTCAGGGGGCCTATGGCTACACCTTC. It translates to CSVPEGQGAYGYTF.

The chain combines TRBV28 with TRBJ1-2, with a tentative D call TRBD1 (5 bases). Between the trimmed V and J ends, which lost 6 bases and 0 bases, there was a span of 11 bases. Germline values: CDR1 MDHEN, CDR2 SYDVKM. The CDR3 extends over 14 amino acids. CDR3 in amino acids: CASSTVTANYGYTF. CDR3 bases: TGTGCCAGCAGCACGGTGACAGCTAACTATGGCTACACCTTC.

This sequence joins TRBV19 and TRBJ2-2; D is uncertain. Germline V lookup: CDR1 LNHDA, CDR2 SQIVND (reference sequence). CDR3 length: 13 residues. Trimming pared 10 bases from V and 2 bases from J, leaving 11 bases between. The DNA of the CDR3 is TGTGCCATGGCTACGGGTAACACCGGGGAGCTGTTTTTT. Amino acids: CAMATGNTGELFF.

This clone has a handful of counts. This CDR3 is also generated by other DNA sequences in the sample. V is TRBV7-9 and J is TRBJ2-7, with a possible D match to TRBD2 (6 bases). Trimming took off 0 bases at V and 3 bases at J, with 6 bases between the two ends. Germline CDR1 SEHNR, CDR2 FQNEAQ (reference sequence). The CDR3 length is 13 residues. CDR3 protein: CASSLAGSYEQYF. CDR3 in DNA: TGTGCCAGCAGCTTAGCCGGGAGCTACGAGCAGTACTTC. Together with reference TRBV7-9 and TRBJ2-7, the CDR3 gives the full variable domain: DTGVSQNPRHKITKRGQNVTFRCDPISEHNRLYWYRQTLGQGPEFLTYFQNEAQLEKSRLLSDRFSAERPKGSFSTLEIQRTEQGDSAMYLCASSLAGSYEQYFGPGTRLTVT.

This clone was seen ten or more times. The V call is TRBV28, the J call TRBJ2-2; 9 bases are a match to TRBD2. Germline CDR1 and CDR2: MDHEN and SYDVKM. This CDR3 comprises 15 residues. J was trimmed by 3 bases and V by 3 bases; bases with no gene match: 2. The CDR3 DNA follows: TGTGCCAGCAGTTTGGCGGGAGGGGACACCGGGGAGCTGTTTTTT. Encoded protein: CASSLAGGDTGELFF.

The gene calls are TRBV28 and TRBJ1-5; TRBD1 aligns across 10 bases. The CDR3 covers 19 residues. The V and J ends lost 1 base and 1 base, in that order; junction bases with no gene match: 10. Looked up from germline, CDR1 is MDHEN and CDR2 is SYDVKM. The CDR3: CASSLSGTGVRKSNQPQHF. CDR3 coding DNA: TGTGCCAGCAGTTTATCCGGGACAGGGGTCCGGAAAAGCAATCAGCCCCAGCATTTT. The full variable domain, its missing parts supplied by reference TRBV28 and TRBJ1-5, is DVKVTQSSRYLVKRTGEKVFLECVQDMDHENMFWYRQDPGLGLRLIYFSYDVKMKEKGDIPEGYSVSREKKERFSLILESASTNQTSMYLCASSLSGTGVRKSNQPQHFGDGTRLSIL.

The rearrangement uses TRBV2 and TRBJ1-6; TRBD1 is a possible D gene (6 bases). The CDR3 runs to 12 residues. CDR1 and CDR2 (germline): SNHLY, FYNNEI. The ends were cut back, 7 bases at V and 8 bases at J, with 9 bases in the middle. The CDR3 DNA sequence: TGTGCCAGCAACAGGGTGTATTCACCCCTCCACTTT. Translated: CASNRVYSPLHF.

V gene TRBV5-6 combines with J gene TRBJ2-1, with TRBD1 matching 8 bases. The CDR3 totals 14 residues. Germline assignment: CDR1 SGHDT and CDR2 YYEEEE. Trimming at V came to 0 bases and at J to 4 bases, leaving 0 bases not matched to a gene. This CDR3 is CASSLGQGYNEQFF. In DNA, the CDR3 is TGTGCCAGCAGCTTGGGACAGGGGTACAATGAGCAGTTCTTC.

CDR3 region: CASSYSNRRHYGYTF. Here the CDR3 DNA reads TGTGCCAGCAGTTACTCGAATCGGCGGCACTATGGCTACACCTTC. The V call is TRBV6-5, the J call TRBJ1-2; D uncertain. V lost 0 bases to trimming and J lost 3 bases, with 11 bases between them. The CDR3 covers 15 residues. CDR1 is MNHEY and CDR2 is SVGAGI in the germline V gene.

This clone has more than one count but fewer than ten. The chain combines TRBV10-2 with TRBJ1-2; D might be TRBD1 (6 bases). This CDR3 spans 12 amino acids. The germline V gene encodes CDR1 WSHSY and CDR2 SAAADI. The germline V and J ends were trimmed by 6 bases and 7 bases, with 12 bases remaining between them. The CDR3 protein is CASSPDRFGYTF. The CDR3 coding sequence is TGCGCCAGCAGCCCCGACAGGTTTGGCTACACCTTC.

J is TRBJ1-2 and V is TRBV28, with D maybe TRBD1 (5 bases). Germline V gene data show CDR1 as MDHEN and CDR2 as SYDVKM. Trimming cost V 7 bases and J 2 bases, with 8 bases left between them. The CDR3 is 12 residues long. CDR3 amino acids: CASIDRNYGYTF. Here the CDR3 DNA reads TGTGCCAGCATTGACAGAAACTATGGCTACACCTTC.

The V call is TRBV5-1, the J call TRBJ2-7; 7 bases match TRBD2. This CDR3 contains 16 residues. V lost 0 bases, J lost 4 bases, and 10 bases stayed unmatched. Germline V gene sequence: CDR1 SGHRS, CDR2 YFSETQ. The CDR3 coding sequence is TGCGCCAGCAGCTTGGCCGTGGCGGGAGAATTTTACGAGCAGTACTTC. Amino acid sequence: CASSLAVAGEFYEQYF.

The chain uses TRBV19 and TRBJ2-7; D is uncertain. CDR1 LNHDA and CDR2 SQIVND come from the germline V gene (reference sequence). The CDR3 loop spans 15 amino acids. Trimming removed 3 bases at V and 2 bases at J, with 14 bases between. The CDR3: CASSISRHPTYEQYF. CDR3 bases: TGTGCCAGTAGTATTTCCAGACACCCTACCTACGAGCAGTACTTC.

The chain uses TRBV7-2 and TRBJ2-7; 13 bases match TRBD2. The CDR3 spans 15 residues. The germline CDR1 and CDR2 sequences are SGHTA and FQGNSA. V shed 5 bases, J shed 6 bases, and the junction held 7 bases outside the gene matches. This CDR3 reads CASSPGLAGAGEQYF. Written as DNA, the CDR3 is TGTGCCAGCAGCCCCGGACTAGCGGGAGCAGGCGAGCAGTACTTC.

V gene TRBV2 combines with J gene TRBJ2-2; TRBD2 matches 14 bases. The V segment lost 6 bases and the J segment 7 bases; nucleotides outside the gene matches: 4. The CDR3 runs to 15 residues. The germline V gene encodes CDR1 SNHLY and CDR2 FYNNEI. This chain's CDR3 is CASRPGLAGGGELFF. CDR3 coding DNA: TGTGCCAGCAGGCCCGGACTAGCGGGGGGCGGGGAGCTGTTTTTT.